The clone carrying this TCR beta chain was seen ten or more times. The CDR3 spans 15 residues. The V gene's germline CDR1 is MDHEN and CDR2 SYDVKM. The J segment lost 3 bases and the V segment lost 5 bases, leaving 5 bases of the junction unmatched. This specimen belongs to a study of regulatory T cells in long-lasting Graves disease. As for time point: persistent/refractory GD, antithyroid drugs over 5 years with positive TRAb. Isolated PBMC RNA provided the starting material for the TCR library. The authors built TCR beta libraries using iRepertoire HTBI primers and Arm-PCR of CDR3 regions. TCRdb independently ran MiXCR on the multiplex PCR reads; one entry per CDR3 protein. The table lists 400,000 to 600,000 distinct CDR3 sequences, 20% to 25% of them singletons.

The material sequenced was peripheral blood mononuclear cells (PBMCs), taken when the disease was refractory, from a patient treated with antithyroid drugs. The chain combines TRBV28 with TRBJ2-7; 12 bases line up with TRBD1. This TCR came from a female donor with Graves disease. The CDR3 DNA reads TGTGCCAGCAGTCAGGGACAGGGGGCATTCTACGAGCAGTACTTC. Amino acids: CASSQGQGAFYEQYF.